This entry lists 16 T cell receptor beta chains sequenced from one sample in a study of T cells in Graves' hyperthyroidism and ophthalmopathy. The CDR3 regions of TCR beta were amplified from RNA transcripts. When the TCR CDR3 underwent first-round RT-PCR, the HTBI primer set was used. TCRdb analysed the multiplex PCR reads with MiXCR anew, one entry per CDR3 protein. The top ten clones hold 15% to 20% of a sample with fewer than 600,000 distinct CDR3 sequences, about an eighth of them seen once. The material sequenced was blood. These receptors all come from a woman between 18 and 29 years old with Graves' hyperthyroidism.

This clonotype was recorded at least ten times. The rearrangement joins TRBV7-3 to TRBJ1-1, with 7 bases fitting TRBD1. This CDR3 spans 13 amino acids. Germline V gives CDR1 SGHTA, CDR2 FQGTGA. Trimming removed 0 bases from V and 11 bases from J; junction bases left unmatched: 6. The DNA of the CDR3 is TGTGCCAGCAGCTTAACCGACAGGGCGCAGGCTTTCTTT. The encoded protein is CASSLTDRAQAFF.

V is TRBV10-2 and J is TRBJ2-3; TRBD1 aligns across 7 bases. V lost 6 bases and J lost 2; bases outside the gene matches: 14. The germline gives CDR1 WSHSY, CDR2 SAAADI. This CDR3 contains 17 residues. As DNA, the CDR3 is TGCGCCAGCAGCCCCTTTGACGGGACAGTGTACACAGATACGCAGTATTTT. It yields the protein CASSPFDGTVYTDTQYF.

This clonotype was seen repeatedly, ten times or more. The V gene is TRBV7-3, the J gene TRBJ2-2, with D tentatively TRBD1 or TRBD2 (5 bases each). The CDR3 is made up of 16 amino acids. Germline V CDR1 and CDR2: SGHTA, FQGTGA. V lost 1 base and J lost 4, with 13 bases in between. Here the CDR3 DNA reads TGTGCCAGCAGCTTAAACGCCGGGGCGGGCACCGGGGAGCTGTTTTTT. Translated: CASSLNAGAGTGELFF.

In this sample, this clonotype turned up many times. V gene TRBV3-1 combines with J gene TRBJ2-7; TRBD1 is a possible D gene (6 bases). The length of the CDR3 is 17 residues. Germline V gene data show CDR1 as LGHDT and CDR2 as YNNKEL (reference sequence). The V gene lost 0 bases and the J gene lost 0 bases, with 15 bases spanning the gap. The CDR3 loop reads CASSQDLKRGTSYEQYF. CDR3 DNA sequence: TGTGCCAGCAGCCAAGATCTCAAAAGGGGGACCTCCTACGAGCAGTACTTC.

The chain is built from TRBV7-6 and TRBJ2-3; D remains ambiguous. V lost 5 bases and J lost 4, with 13 bases in between. The CDR3 has 14 residues. Germline values: CDR1 SGHVS, CDR2 FNYEAQ. In nucleotides, the CDR3 is TGTGCCAGCAGCCCTGGGTGGTCCTCAGATACGCAGTATTTT. Its translation: CASSPGWSSDTQYF.

This clonotype has a count of ten or more. The V gene is TRBV5-1, the J gene TRBJ1-3; 7 bases fit TRBD1. V was clipped by 4 bases and J by 0 bases; unmatched bases: 10. This CDR3 contains 17 residues. Germline CDR1 is SGHRS and CDR2 is YFSETQ. CDR3 nucleotide sequence: TGCGCCAGCAGCCCACGGACAGGATCACGCTCTGGAAACACCATATATTTT. This gives the protein CASSPRTGSRSGNTIYF.

In its sample, this clonotype was seen a few times. J is TRBJ2-7 and V is TRBV11-3; TRBD1 aligns across 7 bases. The CDR3 runs to 13 residues. V trimming: 5 bases; J trimming: 3 bases; junction bases outside the gene matches: 4. Germline CDR1 SGHNT, CDR2 YENEEA. CDR3 loop: CASSPGQYYEQYF. The CDR3 coding sequence is TGTGCCAGCAGCCCGGGACAGTACTACGAGCAGTACTTC.

V gene TRBV6-1 combines with J gene TRBJ1-3, with D unresolved. The germline V and J ends were trimmed by 5 bases and 3 bases, with 11 bases remaining between them. CDR3 length: 14 residues. Looked up from germline, CDR1 is MNHNS and CDR2 is SASEGT. CDR3 amino acids: CASSWGRGGNTIYF. In nucleotides, the CDR3 is TGTGCCAGCAGTTGGGGTCGAGGTGGAAACACCATATATTTT.

The genes are TRBV5-1 and TRBJ2-7, with D perhaps TRBD2 (6 bases). The CDR3 extends over 14 amino acids. V lost 1 base and J 6 bases, leaving 14 bases between the germline ends. Per germline, CDR1 SGHRS and CDR2 YFSETQ. CDR3 protein: CASSLSGENSEQYV. The CDR3 DNA reads as TGCGCCAGCAGCTTGTCGGGGGAGAATAGCGAGCAGTACGTC.

This clonotype was recorded at least ten times. The chain combines TRBV27 with TRBJ2-1, with unresolved D. Germline V gene sequence: CDR1 MNHEY, CDR2 SMNVEV (reference sequence). There are 13 residues in the CDR3. V shed 9 bases and J shed 2 bases, with 11 bases lying between them. The CDR3 coding sequence is TGTGCCAGTCAAATTGGGCCCTACAATGAGCAGTTCTTC. Translation gives CASQIGPYNEQFF.

CDR3 sequence reads: CSARDLGDPRTVSNQPQHF. The CDR3 bases are TGCAGTGCTAGAGATCTTGGGGATCCCCGGACCGTTAGCAATCAGCCCCAGCATTTT. This chain links TRBV20-1 with TRBJ1-5; D is ambiguous. CDR1 and CDR2 (germline): DFQATT, SNEGSKA (reference sequence). This CDR3 spans 19 amino acids. V was pared by 0 bases and J by 0 bases, with 21 bases between.

This clonotype has a count of ten or more. The V and J genes are TRBV30 and TRBJ2-2; 8 bases align to TRBD2. Germline V lookup: CDR1 GTSNPN, CDR2 SVGIG (reference sequence). CDR3 length: 18 amino acids. Trimming cost V 1 base and J 0 bases; bases outside gene matches: 10. The CDR3 DNA follows: TGTGCCTGGAGTGGAGGAGGAGCGGGAGTTCCGAACACCGGGGAGCTGTTTTTT. It translates to CAWSGGGAGVPNTGELFF.

There are many counts of this clonotype. The rearrangement uses TRBV19 and TRBJ2-5; 8 bases map to TRBD1. V was pared by 3 bases and J by 5 bases, with 8 bases of the junction left unmatched. Germline V gene data show CDR1 as LNHDA and CDR2 as SQIVND (reference sequence). This CDR3 comprises 15 residues. The CDR3 loop reads CASSMRSGGLETQYF. The CDR3 DNA sequence: TGTGCCAGTAGTATGAGGTCAGGGGGCCTGGAGACCCAGTACTTC.

The genes are TRBV4-1 and TRBJ1-2; 8 nucleotides align to TRBD1. The trim removed 3 bases at V and 8 bases at J, leaving 8 bases unmatched. The CDR3 runs to 14 residues. Germline lookup yields CDR1 MGHRA and CDR2 YSYEKL. The CDR3 DNA follows: TGCGCCAGCAGCCATGAACGGACAGGGAACGGCTACACCTTC. Translation: CASSHERTGNGYTF.

This clonotype was detected many times. The chain couples TRBV20-1 to TRBJ1-3, with D hard to call. This CDR3 is built from 14 residues. Between the trimmed V and J ends, which lost 5 bases and 0 bases, there was a span of 11 bases. Germline CDR1 is DFQATT and CDR2 is SNEGSKA (reference sequence). The CDR3 DNA sequence: TGCAGTGCTGATCCGGTCCACTCTGGAAACACCATATATTTT. The encoded protein is CSADPVHSGNTIYF.

In this sample, this clonotype turned up many times. The chain combines TRBV7-3 with TRBJ1-1, with D possibly matching TRBD1 (6 bases). CDR1 and CDR2 from the germline V gene are SGHTA and FQGTGA. Trimming left V 3 bases short and J 2 bases short, with 10 bases between. The CDR3 extends over 14 amino acids. The CDR3 region has the DNA TGTGCCAGCAGCTTGGGGGGGGCCAACACTGAAGCTTTCTTT. Translated, it gives CASSLGGANTEAFF.